A single sample gave rise to the 21 T cell receptor beta chains below, sequenced in a study of blood T cells in healthy people across ages. Sample-barcoded 5' priming and a J-beta primer mix drove a second PCR of 7 to 11 cycles. TCRdb recomputed calls from the 5' RACE reads with MiXCR, one row per CDR3 protein. This repertoire shows around 690,000 distinct CDR3 sequences, roughly 50% found once; its top ten account for more than 35%. Sequenced input: blood. Receptors originate from a man aged 55 to 69 in good health.

The chain couples TRBV5-1 to TRBJ2-7; TRBD1 or TRBD2 may be the D gene (6 bases each). This CDR3 has 16 amino acids. Germline CDR1 is SGHRS and CDR2 is YFSETQ. V lost 0 bases and J lost 1, with 14 bases in between. CDR3 bases: TGCGCCAGCAGCTTGGCCGCGGGACAAAATTCCTACGAGCAGTACTTC. This gives the protein CASSLAAGQNSYEQYF.

V gene TRBV6-5 combines with J gene TRBJ2-5, with 11 bases lining up with TRBD1. The CDR3 totals 15 residues. V dropped 3 bases and J dropped 2; count of bases not matched to a gene: 2. Germline CDR1 and CDR2: MNHEY and SVGAGI. The CDR3 DNA follows: TGTGCCAGCAGTTATAGGGACAGGGGGCAAGAGACCCAGTACTTC. It is translated as CASSYRDRGQETQYF.

The chain couples TRBV29-1 to TRBJ2-7, with TRBD2 matching 9 bases. After removal of 4 bases from V and 0 bases from J, the junction contained 7 bases not matched to a gene. The germline gives CDR1 SQVTM, CDR2 ANQGSEA. The CDR3 consists of 15 residues. The DNA for the CDR3 is TGCAGCGTTGGCGGGAGGGGCGGGAGCTCCTACGAGCAGTACTTC. Translation gives CSVGGRGGSSYEQYF.

The chain employs TRBV5-1 and TRBJ2-7, with 8 bases matching TRBD1. The J call may be mistaken, given a closer DNA end match to TRBJ2-5. The CDR3 spans 15 residues. The germline CDR1 and CDR2 sequences are SGHRS and YFSETQ. The CDR3 region has the DNA TGCGCCAGCAGCCTCTCCGGGACAGGAGAAGAGACCCAGTACTTC. It is translated as CASSLSGTGEETQYF.

This clonotype was seen more than once but under ten times. V usage is TRBV6-6 and J usage is TRBJ2-5; D ambiguous. Trimming left V 2 bases short and J 4 bases short, with 8 bases between. Germline V gene data show CDR1 as MNHNY and CDR2 as SVGAGI (reference sequence). This CDR3 region has 13 residues. The CDR3 coding sequence is TGTGCCAGCAGTTACGTCAGTGGAGAGACCCAGTACTTC. It codes for CASSYVSGETQYF.

This clonotype was picked up one time. The rearrangement links TRBV6-5 to TRBJ1-5; D not resolved. This CDR3 contains 14 residues. Trimming removed 8 bases from V and 0 bases from J, with 11 bases in between. Germline-derived CDR1 and CDR2 are MNHEY and SVGAGI. This CDR3 is CASQTTYSNQPQHF. In DNA, the CDR3 is TGTGCCAGCCAAACCACCTATAGCAATCAGCCCCAGCATTTT.

In the case of this clonotype: One end of the junction does not line up with germline, which may come from a read error. This rearrangement joins TRBV7-9 to TRBJ1-5, with 7 bases fitting TRBD1. Germline CDR1 is SEHNR and CDR2 is FQNEAQ (reference sequence). The CDR3 sequence is 16 residues long. The CDR3 sequence is CAGSLDTGVINQPQHF. Here the CDR3 DNA reads TGTGCCGGCAGCTTAGATACAGGGGTGATCAATCAGCCCCAGCATTTT.

The V and J genes are TRBV20-1 and TRBJ2-1; D is undetermined. V was trimmed by 1 base and J by 6 bases, leaving 7 bases between them. CDR1 DFQATT and CDR2 SNEGSKA come from the germline V gene (reference sequence). The CDR3 consists of 12 residues. CDR3 in amino acids: CSARGHRNEQFF. Written as DNA, the CDR3 is TGCAGTGCTAGAGGACACCGCAATGAGCAGTTCTTC.

The CDR3 is CATSRPLETQYF. CDR3 in DNA: TGTGCCACCAGCAGACCTCTGGAGACCCAGTACTTC. The chain joins TRBV15 to TRBJ2-7; no definite D call. The J call may not be correct, given that the DNA end is closer to TRBJ2-5. In germline, CDR1 is LNHNV, CDR2 YYDKDF (reference sequence). The CDR3 sequence is 12 residues long.

The rearrangement links TRBV10-3 to TRBJ2-1, with 10 bases matching TRBD2. Germline lookup yields CDR1 ENHRY and CDR2 SYGVKD. The CDR3 has 16 amino acids. V lost 3 bases to trimming and J lost 4 bases; unmatched junction nucleotides: 6. CDR3 sequence: CAISDVAGGRYNEQFF. The CDR3 nucleotides are TGTGCCATCAGTGACGTAGCGGGGGGCCGTTACAATGAGCAGTTCTTC.

With regard to this clonotype: Relative to the germline gene, one junction end is altered; a read error may explain this. The chain uses TRBV4-2 and TRBJ2-3, with TRBD2 identical over 8 bases. Looked up from germline, CDR1 is LGHNA and CDR2 is YNFKEQ. The CDR3 has 16 amino acids. CDR3 bases: TGTGTCAGCAGCCAAGCAGCGGGGGTTAGCACAGATACGCAGTATTTT. This sequence encodes CVSSQAAGVSTDTQYF.

The chain combines TRBV7-9 with TRBJ2-2; D is possibly TRBD1 (6 bases). The V and J ends lost 10 bases and 2 bases respectively, with 20 bases between them. This CDR3 has 16 residues. Germline V gives CDR1 SEHNR, CDR2 FQNEAQ (reference sequence). CDR3 in DNA: TGTGCCACCCTCTCCTCAGGGGCTATCAACACCGGGGAGCTGTTTTTT. Translating gives CATLSSGAINTGELFF. Drawing the rest from reference TRBV7-9 and TRBJ2-2, the complete variable domain is DTGVSQNPRHKITKRGQNVTFRCDPISEHNRLYWYRQTLGQGPEFLTYFQNEAQLEKSRLLSDRFSAERPKGSFSTLEIQRTEQGDSAMYLCATLSSGAINTGELFFGEGSRLTVL.

This chain uses TRBV29-1 with TRBJ1-2; TRBD1 matches at 7 bases. The V gene end was trimmed by 6 bases and the J gene end by 3 bases; junction bases not matched to a gene: 13. The germline V gene has CDR1 SQVTM and CDR2 ANQGSEA. CDR3 length equals 15 residues. This CDR3 reads CSVRLATGLYYGYTF. The CDR3 region has the DNA TGCAGCGTCCGGTTGGCGACAGGGCTTTACTATGGCTACACCTTC.

A few counts support this clonotype. The rearrangement joins TRBV20-1 to TRBJ2-2, with D uncertain. V was clipped by 6 bases and J by 4 bases, with 15 bases between them. Germline values: CDR1 DFQATT, CDR2 SNEGSKA (reference sequence). CDR3 size: 14 residues. CDR3 sequence (DNA): TGCAGTGCAATAGGACCTATTGGCACCGGGGAGCTGTTTTTT. This sequence encodes CSAIGPIGTGELFF.

A few counts support this clonotype. The rearrangement joins TRBV28 to TRBJ2-1; 7 nucleotides line up with TRBD1. With 3 bases clipped from V and 9 bases from J, the junction kept 14 bases outside the gene matches. The CDR3 runs to 16 residues. CDR1 is MDHEN and CDR2 is SYDVKM in the germline V gene. CDR3 loop: CASSFGNRGPGGEQFF. CDR3 nucleotide sequence: TGTGCCAGCAGTTTCGGGAACAGGGGACCCGGTGGTGAGCAGTTCTTC.

As concerns this clonotype: A much larger clone differs by one base, so this may be a read error. This rearrangement joins TRBV28 to TRBJ2-1; unclear D gene. Germline V lookup: CDR1 MDHEN, CDR2 SYDVKM. This CDR3 spans 13 amino acids. The CDR3 here is CASSWALYNEQLF. In DNA form, the CDR3 reads TGTGCCAGCAGTTGGGCCCTCTACAATGAGCAGTTATTC.

This rearrangement joins TRBV4-1 to TRBJ1-2; D is unclear. This CDR3 comprises 15 residues. V lost 0 bases and J lost 3, with 11 bases in between. From germline, CDR1 is MGHRA and CDR2 YSYEKL. The CDR3 DNA follows: TGCGCCAGCAGCCAAGATCCGACCTCCTACTATGGCTACACCTTC. Its protein is CASSQDPTSYYGYTF.

This clonotype occurred many times. CDR3 amino acids: CSGSGGELRQETQYF. DNA for the CDR3: TGCAGCGGCTCTGGGGGGGAGTTACGCCAAGAGACCCAGTACTTC. V usage is TRBV29-1 and J usage is TRBJ2-5; 7 bases fit TRBD2. The V segment lost 7 bases and the J segment 1 base; nucleotides outside the gene matches: 12. The CDR3 runs to 15 residues. The germline CDR1 and CDR2 sequences are SQVTM and ANQGSEA.

The V call is TRBV10-3, the J call TRBJ1-2; 9 positions agree with TRBD1. The germline V gene encodes CDR1 ENHRY and CDR2 SYGVKD. This CDR3 has 14 residues. The V and J ends lost 4 bases and 5 bases, in that order; junction bases with no gene match: 5. The CDR3 region has the DNA TGTGCCATCAGTGGGGCCGGGACAGGGTATGGCTACACCTTC. Translated, it gives CAISGAGTGYGYTF.

This rearrangement joins TRBV20-1 to TRBJ1-4; D not certain. V was pared by 1 base and J by 3 bases, with 9 bases between. The length of the CDR3 is 14 residues. Germline V lookup: CDR1 DFQATT, CDR2 SNEGSKA (reference sequence). CDR3 sequence reads: CSARVRTANEKLFF. DNA of the CDR3: TGCAGTGCTAGAGTGAGGACGGCTAATGAAAAACTGTTTTTT.

This clonotype appeared once. The J gene is TRBJ2-7, the V gene TRBV15, with D perhaps assigned TRBD1 or TRBD2 (5 bases each). CDR3 size: 15 residues. Deletions cut 0 bases from V and 0 bases from J, with 9 bases between. Germline lookup yields CDR1 LNHNV and CDR2 YYDKDF (reference sequence). The CDR3 protein is CATSRDGASSYEQYF. The CDR3 coding sequence is TGTGCCACCAGCAGAGACGGGGCAAGCTCCTACGAGCAGTACTTC.